The clone carrying this T cell receptor beta chain was seen more than once but under ten times. Its target is not known. This sample is drawn from a study of T cell repertoires in cytomegalovirus infection. Study summary: CMV epitopes that were recently identified and HLA-C-restricted were used alongside well-studied HLA-B-restricted ones.

Trimming at V came to 1 base and at J to 3 bases, leaving 2 bases not matched to a gene. The CDR3 consists of 16 residues. From germline, CDR1 is SGHVS and CDR2 FQNEAQ. Notes on the study in general: Carriage of CMV together with the relevant HLA was identifiable through cumulative public TCR beta family frequency. Clonotypes of TCR beta that were HLA-C-restricted and CMV-specific dominated the ex vivo response.

TCRdb re-analysed the reads in MiXCR, keeping a single row per CDR3 protein. This sample has roughly 800,000 distinct CDR3 sequences, with about 27% found just once. Here the sequenced sample was cultured CD8+ T cells from PBMCs, taken from culture after CMV antigen stimulation. This TCR came from a human donor in good health (CMV status not recorded). Some clones in this sample may be carry-over from other donors' samples. V usage is TRBV7-8 and J usage is TRBJ1-6, with TRBD1 identical over 8 bases. DNA for the CDR3: TGTGCCAGCAGCTTAGGCGGACAGGGCTATAATTCACCCCTCCACTTT. Translated: CASSLGGQGYNSPLHF.